These 26 T cell receptor beta chains came from one sample sequenced in a study of T-cell memory formation after mild COVID-19. TCRdb ran MiXCR on the 5' RACE reads and lists one entry per CDR3 protein. The sample lists more than 450,000 distinct CDR3 sequences; roughly 17% were seen once. Sequencing was carried out using PBMCs or a T cell subset sorted from them (not recorded which). The receptor set was obtained from an adult woman who had mild COVID-19 (a few samples of this study predate the infection). Cell type and time point are not known.

This clonotype was counted a few times. This chain links TRBV11-2 with TRBJ2-4; possibly TRBD1 or TRBD2 for D (6 bases each). CDR1 is SGHAT, CDR2 FQNNGV, per germline. V shed 5 bases and J shed 6 bases, with 14 bases lying between them. The CDR3 length is 14 residues. The CDR3 spells CASSPGRGANIQYF. The CDR3 nucleotides are TGTGCCAGCAGCCCCGGTAGGGGGGCAAACATTCAGTACTTC. The complete variable domain, with remaining parts taken from reference TRBV11-2 and TRBJ2-4, reads EAGVAQSPRYKIIEKRQSVAFWCNPISGHATLYWYQQILGQGPKLLIQFQNNGVVDDSQLPKDRFSAERLKGVDSTLKIQPAKLEDSAVYLCASSPGRGANIQYFGAGTRLSVL.

The gene calls are TRBV7-3 and TRBJ2-3, with TRBD1 as a possible D gene (5 bases). Trimming stripped 2 bases from V and 6 bases from J, with 15 bases between. The CDR3 is made up of 15 amino acids. Germline CDR1 is SGHTA and CDR2 is FQGTGA. CDR3 sequence: CASSLGHFEMDTQYF. CDR3 nucleotides: TGTGCCAGCAGCTTAGGACATTTCGAGATGGATACGCAGTATTTT.

This clonotype was counted between two and nine times. V and J are TRBV20-1 and TRBJ2-1; 7 positions match TRBD1. The CDR3 is made up of 16 amino acids. Germline V gene data show CDR1 as DFQATT and CDR2 as SNEGSKA (reference sequence). The junction had 5 bases not matched to a gene; V was cut back by 0 bases and J by 0 bases. The DNA for the CDR3 is TGCAGTGCTAGAGATTTTCCAGGGGGCTCCTACAATGAGCAGTTCTTC. This encodes CSARDFPGGSYNEQFF.

This clonotype appeared a few times. The chain uses TRBV7-2 and TRBJ2-3; TRBD2 aligns across 11 bases. The trim removed 5 bases at V and 2 bases at J, leaving 9 bases unmatched. The CDR3 covers 17 residues. Germline values: CDR1 SGHTA, CDR2 FQGNSA. The CDR3 region has the DNA TGTGCCAGCAGCCCGCCGGGACTAGCGGATATCACAGATACGCAGTATTTT. Amino acid sequence: CASSPPGLADITDTQYF.

This clonotype was recorded many times. The chain recombines TRBV18 with TRBJ2-3, with unresolved D. CDR3 length: 12 residues. The germline gives CDR1 KGHSH, CDR2 LQKENI. Trimming shortened V by 8 bases and J by 3 bases, and 9 bases separated the two germline ends. CDR3 nucleotides: TGTGCCAGCAGCCGCTCAACAGATACGCAGTATTTT. This codes for CASSRSTDTQYF.

The rearrangement uses TRBV6-2 or TRBV6-3 and TRBJ2-7; 7 bases map to TRBD2. The junction had 9 bases not matched to a gene; V was cut back by 6 bases and J by 1 base. Per germline, CDR1 MNHEY and CDR2 SVGEGT. CDR3 length: 15 amino acids. CDR3 bases: TGTGCCAGCAGGGCGGCTAGCGGTTCATCCTACGAGCAGTACTTC. The encoded protein is CASRAASGSSYEQYF.

The rearrangement joins TRBV5-1 to TRBJ2-2; D perhaps matches TRBD2 (6 bases). This CDR3 is built from 15 residues. Germline V CDR1 and CDR2: SGHRS, YFSETQ. V shed 2 bases and J shed 1 base, with 9 bases lying between them. CDR3 coding DNA: TGCGCCAGCAGCTTCCCGGGGGAGAACACCGGGGAGCTGTTTTTT. Translated, it gives CASSFPGENTGELFF.

This clonotype occurred a few times. V and J are TRBV10-3 and TRBJ1-4; D ambiguous. Germline V gene lookup returns CDR1 ENHRY and CDR2 SYGVKD. Trimming removed 6 bases from V and 7 bases from J, with 24 bases in between. The CDR3 has 17 amino acids. The CDR3 DNA sequence: TGTGCCATCAGGAGGCCGGGTCCCAACTCCGAACTTGAAAAACTGTTTTTT. Translated, it gives CAIRRPGPNSELEKLFF.

This clonotype was recorded a few times. This sequence joins TRBV21-1 and TRBJ2-5; the table calls TRBD1, which could not be checked here. TRBV21-1 is noted as a pseudogene. This CDR3 spans 15 amino acids. In DNA, the CDR3 is TGTGCCAGCAGCTTAGGGACAGGGGGCCGAGAGACCCAGTACTTC. Protein product: CASSLGTGGRETQYF.

This clonotype has more than one count but fewer than ten. The chain is built from TRBV11-2 and TRBJ2-3, with 14 bases that match TRBD2. V trimming: 5 bases; J trimming: 2 bases; junction bases outside the gene matches: 6. Germline V gene sequence: CDR1 SGHAT, CDR2 FQNNGV. This CDR3 has 17 residues. In nucleotides, the CDR3 is TGTGCCAGCAGCGGAGGACTAGCGGGGGGCCACACAGATACGCAGTATTTT. Its protein is CASSGGLAGGHTDTQYF.

This clonotype has more than one count but fewer than ten. The rearrangement links TRBV29-1 to TRBJ2-1, with D tentatively TRBD1 (5 bases). The germline V gene has CDR1 SQVTM and CDR2 ANQGSEA. The CDR3 runs to 11 residues. Trimming cost V 7 bases and J 6 bases, with 10 bases left between them. As DNA, the CDR3 is TGCAGCGGATACAGGATCAATGAGCAGTTCTTC. This sequence encodes CSGYRINEQFF.

There are a few counts of this clonotype. The chain links TRBV7-2 to TRBJ1-2; unclear D gene. The CDR3 is 13 residues long. Germline V lookup: CDR1 SGHTA, CDR2 FQGNSA. Trimming removed 1 base at V and 2 bases at J, with 5 bases between. The CDR3 here is CASSLVENYGYTF. The CDR3 bases are TGTGCCAGCAGCTTAGTGGAGAACTATGGCTACACCTTC.

This clonotype has a handful of counts. The CDR3 DNA reads TGTGCCAGCAGCCTCCCGGATACGCAGTATTTT. Translating it yields CASSLPDTQYF. The V and J genes are TRBV11-2 and TRBJ2-3; D unresolved. Trimming removed 5 bases at V and 6 bases at J, with 6 bases between. The germline V gene encodes CDR1 SGHAT and CDR2 FQNNGV. This CDR3 has 11 amino acids.

The V and J genes are TRBV12-3 or TRBV12-4 and TRBJ2-7; TRBD2 matches 10 bases. The length of the CDR3 is 15 residues. V was clipped by 3 bases and J by 1 base; unmatched bases: 3. The CDR3: CASSFVAGGSYEQYF. The CDR3 DNA is TGTGCCAGCAGTTTTGTAGCGGGGGGATCCTACGAGCAGTACTTC.

The count of this clonotype is one. The CDR3 nucleotides read TGTGCCAGCAGCGCCTGGACTAGCGACACCTACAATGAGCAGTTCTTC. Its translation: CASSAWTSDTYNEQFF. This chain links TRBV5-6 with TRBJ2-1; 9 nucleotides match TRBD2. Germline V lookup: CDR1 SGHDT, CDR2 YYEEEE. The CDR3 totals 16 residues. Trimming took 4 bases from V and 2 from J; bases not matched to a gene: 7.

This clonotype turned up a few times. This chain joins TRBV7-9 and TRBJ2-1; no definite D call. The V and J ends lost 6 bases and 9 bases respectively, with 12 bases between them. The germline V gene has CDR1 SEHNR and CDR2 FQNEAQ (reference sequence). The length of the CDR3 is 12 residues. The CDR3 protein is CASRSSRREQFF. In DNA form, the CDR3 reads TGTGCCAGCAGGTCTTCTCGACGTGAGCAGTTCTTC.

This clonotype was seen a handful of times. Here the CDR3 reads CASSPKAGELFF. The CDR3 DNA reads as TGTGCCAGCAGCCCCAAGGCCGGGGAGCTGTTTTTT. The chain combines TRBV5-4 with TRBJ2-2; D not certain. Per the germline V gene, CDR1 is SGHNT and CDR2 is YYREEE (reference sequence). Trimming took off 4 bases at V and 6 bases at J, with 7 bases between the two ends. CDR3 length: 12 residues. The full variable domain, completed using reference TRBV5-4 and TRBJ2-2, is ETGVTQSPTHLIKTRGQQVTLRCSSQSGHNTVSWYQQALGQGPQFIFQYYREEENGRGNFPPRFSGLQFPNYSSELNVNALELDDSALYLCASSPKAGELFFGEGSRLTVL.

There are a few counts of this clonotype. The chain uses TRBV9 and TRBJ1-3; D remains unclear. This CDR3 has 14 amino acids. Germline V gene lookup returns CDR1 SGDLS and CDR2 YYNGEE. V lost 0 bases and J 4 bases, leaving 8 bases between the germline ends. CDR3 DNA sequence: TGTGCCAGCAGCGTAGCTTACACCGGAAACACCATATATTTT. It is translated as CASSVAYTGNTIYF.

Written as DNA, the CDR3 is TGTGCCAGCAGCTTAAGTCGGACAACTAATGAAAAACTGTTTTTT. Its protein product is CASSLSRTTNEKLFF. The V gene is TRBV7-2, the J gene TRBJ1-4; no definite D call. The germline V gene has CDR1 SGHTA and CDR2 FQGNSA. V was trimmed by 2 bases and J by 0 bases, leaving 7 bases between them. The CDR3 is 15 residues long.

This chain connects TRBV24-1 to TRBJ2-5; the match to TRBD1 covers 7 bases. This CDR3 has 14 amino acids. V was clipped by 3 bases and J by 4 bases; unmatched bases: 4. Germline V gene sequence: CDR1 KGHDR, CDR2 SFDVKD. The CDR3: CATSDPTGRETQYF. The CDR3 DNA reads TGTGCCACCAGTGATCCGACAGGGAGAGAGACCCAGTACTTC.

V is TRBV20-1 and J is TRBJ2-7; D is possibly TRBD1 (6 bases). Germline V gene data show CDR1 as DFQATT and CDR2 as SNEGSKA (reference sequence). V was pared by 7 bases and J by 5 bases, with 12 bases between. The CDR3 consists of 11 residues. DNA for the CDR3: TGCAGTGGTATACAGGGAAACGAGCAGTACTTC. Its translation: CSGIQGNEQYF.

This clonotype was recorded many times. The V call is TRBV6-6, the J call TRBJ2-5, with D possibly being TRBD2 (6 bases). The CDR3 covers 13 residues. Germline V gene data show CDR1 as MNHNY and CDR2 as SVGAGI (reference sequence). Deletions cut 7 bases from V and 2 bases from J, with 11 bases between. The CDR3 DNA is TGTGCCAGCACAATAGCGGATCAAGAGACCCAGTACTTC. It translates to CASTIADQETQYF.

V gene TRBV3-1 combines with J gene TRBJ1-1; D is ambiguous. Trimming cost V 3 bases and J 4 bases, with 12 bases left between them. Germline lookup yields CDR1 LGHDT and CDR2 YNNKEL (reference sequence). CDR3 length equals 14 residues. This chain's CDR3 is CASSQAGVGTEAFF. CDR3 nucleotide sequence: TGTGCCAGCAGCCAGGCTGGGGTGGGCACTGAAGCTTTCTTT.

This clonotype was seen only a few times. The chain joins TRBV4-1 to TRBJ1-2, with D unclear. The CDR3 contains 15 residues. V dropped 4 bases and J dropped 5 bases, with 17 bases sitting between them. Germline-derived CDR1 and CDR2 are MGHRA and YSYEKL. CDR3 nucleotide sequence: TGCGCCAGCAGCCCCCTCGGAACTACACCATATGGCTACACCTTC. Encoded protein: CASSPLGTTPYGYTF.

This clonotype showed up just a few times. In DNA form, the CDR3 reads TGCGCCAGCAGCTCGGGGGGGTCACCCTTCGATACGCAGTATTTT. This sequence encodes CASSSGGSPFDTQYF. The chain couples TRBV5-1 to TRBJ2-3; 8 bases line up with TRBD2. Germline values: CDR1 SGHRS, CDR2 YFSETQ. Trimming at V came to 3 bases and at J to 6 bases, leaving 9 bases not matched to a gene. The CDR3 totals 15 residues.

The chain uses TRBV9 and TRBJ2-3; 8 bases match TRBD2. Germline loops: CDR1 SGDLS, CDR2 YYNGEE. The CDR3 runs 17 residues. V was pared by 3 bases and J by 0 bases, with 9 bases of the junction left unmatched. CDR3 sequence (DNA): TGTGCCAGCAGCGCCCCCGGGGGGGTTTTGAGCACAGATACGCAGTATTTT. Translating it yields CASSAPGGVLSTDTQYF. Filled out from reference TRBV9 and TRBJ2-3, the complete variable domain reads DSGVTQTPKHLITATGQRVTLRCSPRSGDLSVYWYQQSLDQGLQFLIQYYNGEERAKGNILERFSAQQFPDLHSELNLSSLELGDSALYFCASSAPGGVLSTDTQYFGPGTRLTVL.